Presented here are 27 T cell receptor beta chains from one specimen sequenced in a study of T cell responses to AZD1222 COVID-19 vaccine. The data were produced by immunoSEQ multiplex PCR, yet TCRdb's version contains in-frame clones alone and is incomplete. The table records about 97,000 clones, about 88% of them present only once. The material sequenced was peripheral blood, taken on day 0 of AZD1222 vaccination. The receptors stem from an adult in good health.

The V and J genes are TRBV7-2 and TRBJ2-2, with D possibly being TRBD1 (5 bases). Germline lookup yields CDR1 SGHTA and CDR2 FQGNSA. The ends were cut back, 5 bases at V and 5 bases at J, with 21 bases in the middle. The CDR3 covers 17 residues. CDR3 sequence: CASSAYTPGLGTGELFF. In DNA form, the CDR3 reads TGTGCCAGCAGCGCTTATACTCCAGGGCTCGGGACCGGGGAGCTGTTTTTT.

V and J are TRBV21-1 and TRBJ1-2; the table assigns TRBD1, which was not confirmed against the DNA. TRBV21-1 is flagged as a pseudogene. The length of the CDR3 is 13 residues. The CDR3 DNA is TGTGCCAGCAGCGGAACAGGGAACTATGGCTACACCTTC. This sequence encodes CASSGTGNYGYTF.

The V gene is TRBV2, the J gene TRBJ1-2; D unclear. Germline-derived CDR1 and CDR2 are SNHLY and FYNNEI. This CDR3 has 11 residues. The V end was cut by 5 bases, the J end by 6 bases, with 7 bases between. The CDR3 DNA reads TGTGCCAGCAGTTTTTCTGATGGCTACACCTTC. Translated, it gives CASSFSDGYTF.

In DNA, the CDR3 is TGTGCCAGCAGCACGTGGACAGGGACCAACTATGGCTACACCTTC. It encodes CASSTWTGTNYGYTF. V gene TRBV7-8 combines with J gene TRBJ1-2; 8 bases are shared with TRBD1. This CDR3 is built from 15 residues. Germline loops: CDR1 SGHVS, CDR2 FQNEAQ. J lost 2 bases, V lost 5 bases, and 7 bases had no gene match.

Here the CDR3 reads CASSYSRQGDYGYTF. The CDR3 DNA reads as TGTGCCAGCAGTTACTCGAGGCAGGGTGACTATGGCTACACCTTC. The chain is built from TRBV6-5 and TRBJ1-2; the D gene is possibly TRBD1 (5 bases). This CDR3 is built from 15 residues. Per the germline V gene, CDR1 is MNHEY and CDR2 is SVGAGI. V was pared by 0 bases and J by 3 bases, with 11 bases between.

The genes are TRBV29-1 and TRBJ1-4; D remains ambiguous. The CDR3 runs to 16 residues. The V gene's germline CDR1 is SQVTM and CDR2 ANQGSEA. The V and J ends lost 0 bases and 4 bases respectively, with 15 bases between them. The CDR3 DNA reads TGCAGCGTTGAAGATTCTCGTTCGGCAGTTAATGAAAAACTGTTTTTT. It yields the protein CSVEDSRSAVNEKLFF.

The J gene is TRBJ2-3, the V gene TRBV5-8; D is possibly TRBD2 (5 bases). This CDR3 is 13 amino acids long. CDR1 is SGHTS, CDR2 YDEGEE, per germline. Between the trimmed V and J ends, which lost 4 bases and 3 bases, there was a span of 9 bases. The DNA for the CDR3 is TGTGCCAGCAGCAGGACTGGGACAGATACGCAGTATTTT. It specifies CASSRTGTDTQYF.

In DNA form, the CDR3 reads TGTGCCAGTACCGCAGGGTTTAATTCACCCCTCCACTTT. Its translation is CASTAGFNSPLHF. This chain joins TRBV25-1 and TRBJ1-6; tentative D call: TRBD1 (5 bases). This CDR3 is built from 13 residues. Trimming removed 9 bases at V and 6 bases at J, with 12 bases between. The germline CDR1 and CDR2 sequences are MGHDK and SYGVNS.

Only one count was recorded for this clone. The V and J genes are TRBV30 and TRBJ1-3; D gene unclear. The V gene lost 1 base and the J gene lost 9 bases, with 4 bases spanning the gap. Germline V CDR1 and CDR2: GTSNPN, SVGIG (reference sequence). This CDR3 is built from 10 residues. The CDR3 coding sequence is TGTGCCTGGAGTGCGAGCACCATATATTTT. Its translation is CAWSASTIYF.

The sample holds a few counts of this clone. The rearrangement joins TRBV11-3 to TRBJ1-2; TRBD1 is a possible D gene (5 bases). Trimming pared 0 bases from V and 6 bases from J, leaving 20 bases between. CDR1 is SGHNT, CDR2 YENEEA, per germline. This CDR3 has 17 amino acids. This CDR3 is CASSLDGLGTIFDGYTF. For the CDR3, the DNA is TGTGCCAGCAGCTTAGATGGCCTCGGGACCATATTCGATGGCTACACCTTC.

The chain combines TRBV2 with TRBJ2-1; 8 bases align to TRBD1. The CDR3 consists of 14 residues. Per germline, CDR1 SNHLY and CDR2 FYNNEI. The trim removed 4 bases at V and 8 bases at J, leaving 7 bases unmatched. CDR3 in DNA: TGTGCCAGCAGTGCGAGGACAGGGAGCGATGAGCAGTTCTTC. Translation: CASSARTGSDEQFF.

The V call is TRBV28, the J call TRBJ1-2, with D possibly TRBD1 on 5 matching bases. With 6 bases removed from V and 2 bases from J, the gap between germline ends came to 13 bases. CDR1 is MDHEN and CDR2 is SYDVKM in the germline V gene. The CDR3 consists of 14 residues. The CDR3 reads CASSLVRDNYGYTF. CDR3 bases: TGTGCCAGCAGCCTCGTCCGGGACAACTATGGCTACACCTTC.

The genes are TRBV5-4 and TRBJ2-3, with D perhaps TRBD2 (6 bases). The CDR3 covers 17 residues. V was cut by 0 bases and J by 5 bases, with 19 bases left in between. CDR1 is SGHNT, CDR2 YYREEE, per germline (reference sequence). The CDR3 coding sequence is TGTGCCAGCAGCTTGGGGCAAGGGCGGAGGGTGGGAGATACGCAGTATTTT. This gives the protein CASSLGQGRRVGDTQYF.

This clone came up a few times. This chain connects TRBV11-3 to TRBJ2-2, with 8 bases lining up with TRBD1. This CDR3 contains 15 residues. The V and J ends lost 3 bases and 4 bases, in that order; junction bases with no gene match: 4. Germline V CDR1 and CDR2: SGHNT, YENEEA. The CDR3 is CASSFGQGSTGELFF. The CDR3 region has the DNA TGTGCCAGCAGCTTTGGACAGGGAAGCACCGGGGAGCTGTTTTTT.

This chain joins TRBV19 and TRBJ2-3; no clear D. The V end was cut by 6 bases, the J end by 3 bases, with 4 bases between. The CDR3 runs 11 residues. The germline V gene encodes CDR1 LNHDA and CDR2 SQIVND (reference sequence). For the CDR3, the DNA is TGTGCCAGTAGCGCAACAGATACGCAGTATTTT. This sequence encodes CASSATDTQYF.

DNA of the CDR3: TGTGCCAGCAGGCTAGACAGGAACACCGGGGAGCTGTTTTTT. Protein: CASRLDRNTGELFF. The chain couples TRBV6-5 to TRBJ2-2; D is perhaps TRBD1 (5 bases). This CDR3 is built from 14 residues. V gave up 6 bases and J gave up 1 base, with 9 bases separating them. Germline V gene lookup returns CDR1 MNHEY and CDR2 SVGAGI.

This clone was seen once. The rearrangement links TRBV11-2 to TRBJ2-1; D uncertain. Germline V gives CDR1 SGHAT, CDR2 FQNNGV. The germline V and J ends were trimmed by 5 bases and 4 bases, with 15 bases remaining between them. This CDR3 is built from 15 residues. The CDR3 bases are TGTGCCAGCAGCCTATCCCCGACTGCGTACAATGAGCAGTTCTTC. Its protein product is CASSLSPTAYNEQFF.

This rearrangement joins TRBV3-1 (or the pseudogene TRBV3-2) to TRBJ1-1, with D possibly being TRBD1 (6 bases). Germline CDR1 and CDR2: LGHDT and YNNKEL (reference sequence). The CDR3 runs 15 residues. Between the trimmed V and J ends, which lost 5 bases and 5 bases, there was a span of 18 bases. CDR3 coding DNA: TGTGCCAGCAGCTACCGCTCTACGGGGGCAACTGAAGCTTTCTTT. This encodes CASSYRSTGATEAFF.

The chain links TRBV5-1 to TRBJ1-2, with D unclear. Germline-derived CDR1 and CDR2 are SGHRS and YFSETQ. This CDR3 is built from 16 residues. Trimming removed 0 bases from V and 2 bases from J, with 14 bases in between. Here the CDR3 reads CASSLDGMVGNYGYTF. CDR3 nucleotide sequence: TGCGCCAGCAGCTTGGATGGTATGGTCGGGAACTATGGCTACACCTTC.

A note on this clone: The junction differs from germline at one of its ends, possibly a read error. The chain is built from TRBV7-8 and TRBJ2-3; 14 bases are shared with TRBD2. The CDR3 spans 16 residues. Germline CDR1 SGHVS, CDR2 FQNEAQ. The CDR3 coding sequence is TGTGCCAGCAGCACTGGACTAGCGGGGGGCACATATACGCAGTATTTT. It specifies CASSTGLAGGTYTQYF.

J is TRBJ2-3 and V is TRBV7-2; a weak D match, TRBD1 (6 bases). V was clipped by 0 bases and J by 4 bases, with 20 bases between them. Germline CDR1 reads SGHTA; CDR2 reads FQGNSA. This CDR3 has 18 amino acids. The CDR3: CASSLAELGGDPPDTQYF. CDR3 DNA sequence: TGTGCCAGCAGCTTAGCGGAGCTAGGGGGAGACCCCCCAGATACGCAGTATTTT. Drawing the rest from reference TRBV7-2 and TRBJ2-3, the complete variable domain is GAGVSQSPSNKVTEKGKDVELRCDPISGHTALYWYRQSLGQGLEFLIYFQGNSAPDKSGLPSDRFSAERTGGSVSTLTIQRTQQEDSAVYLCASSLAELGGDPPDTQYFGPGTRLTVL.

The V gene is TRBV7-6, the J gene TRBJ1-6; D is unresolved. The CDR3 contains 11 residues. V shed 5 bases and J shed 14 bases, with 10 bases lying between them. Germline CDR1 and CDR2: SGHVS and FNYEAQ. DNA of the CDR3: TGTGCCAGCAGCGGAGGGCCCGCCCTCCACTTT. It specifies CASSGGPALHF.

The V gene is TRBV18, the J gene TRBJ1-6; D remains ambiguous. This CDR3 comprises 14 residues. Between the trimmed V and J ends, which lost 2 bases and 7 bases, there was a span of 9 bases. The germline gives CDR1 KGHSH, CDR2 LQKENI. CDR3 amino acids: CASSPELKNSPLHF. CDR3 DNA sequence: TGTGCCAGCTCACCAGAGCTTAAGAATTCACCCCTCCACTTT.

V usage is TRBV30 and J usage is TRBJ1-6; unclear D gene. In germline, CDR1 is GTSNPN, CDR2 SVGIG (reference sequence). V was shortened by 1 base and J by 4 bases, with 8 bases between the two germline ends. The CDR3 has 14 amino acids. The CDR3 coding sequence is TGTGCCTGGAGTGGGGGAAGATATAATTCACCCCTCCACTTT. This sequence encodes CAWSGGRYNSPLHF.

V usage is TRBV29-1 and J usage is TRBJ1-2, with 9 nucleotides matching TRBD1. Germline values: CDR1 SQVTM, CDR2 ANQGSEA. With 5 bases clipped from V and 7 bases from J, the junction kept 8 bases outside the gene matches. This CDR3 comprises 13 residues. The CDR3 loop is CSVSPGQGLGYTF. The CDR3 region has the DNA TGCAGCGTTTCACCGGGACAGGGACTTGGCTACACCTTC.

The chain employs TRBV7-3 and TRBJ2-3; 7 bases are shared with TRBD2. This CDR3 comprises 13 residues. Unmatched junction bases numbered 0, after V lost 2 bases and J lost 4 bases. CDR1 SGHTA and CDR2 FQGTGA come from the germline V gene. CDR3 protein: CASSLGGADTQYF. The CDR3 bases are TGTGCCAGCAGCTTAGGGGGGGCAGATACGCAGTATTTT.

V is TRBV6-5 and J is TRBJ2-3, with no clear D. The V and J ends lost 6 bases and 5 bases respectively, with 12 bases between them. The CDR3 spans 13 residues. Per the germline V gene, CDR1 is MNHEY and CDR2 is SVGAGI. The CDR3 spells CASREYWLDTQYF. CDR3 coding DNA: TGTGCCAGCAGAGAGTACTGGCTAGATACGCAGTATTTT.